This TCR beta chain was identified during a study of cytomegalovirus exposure and HLA in healthy donors (dated by TCRdb to 2016 to 2017). For the study in its entirety: According to an earlier analysis of a few hundred of the donors, roughly 180 million T cells yielded 100 million or so unique TCR beta sequences and roughly 280 Gb of sequence data. Typing coverage differed by locus: A, B, C, DRB1 and DQB1 were typed in roughly 620-630 donors, DQA1 in about 510, DPA1 in over 600, and DPB1 in 472. A separate validation cohort of approximately 120 different subjects was used in addition to the roughly 700-subject first cohort. Rather than drawing on any new phenotypic data, the later analysis identified candidate immune exposures from TCR beta sequences and the way those sequences occurred across donors. Of the roughly 400 genotyped donors, approximately 82% fell in the genetic ancestry cluster associated with self-reported Caucasian donors. An early release that covered about 600 HLA-typed donors contained approximately 300 gigabases of sequencing data and tens of millions of unique TCR sequences. A later analysis re-analyzed previously published TCR beta repertoires from roughly 600 donors and added high-resolution HLA genotyping to study TCR occurrence patterns. The study was designed to test whether signatures of past pathogen exposure could be identified by cataloging public T cell receptors. Among around 400 genotyped donors of the cohort, an average of 235,054 unique TCR beta nucleotide sequences were sequenced per donor, roughly a sixth of them non-productive. A later genetic analysis used genome-wide SNP genotypes for 398 of the 666 donors, treating that subset as a discovery cohort. Donor age, sex, ethnicity and CMV serostatus were compiled alongside the repertoire data. All discovery cohort repertoires had been generated using a single sequencing platform. Using immunosequencing, the study profiled T cell repertoires from approximately 700 subjects and related those repertoires to cytomegalovirus serostatus. To predict cytomegalovirus infection status, the study brought together high-throughput TCR immunosequencing, statistical association of individual TCRs with disease status, and machine learning. HLA typing included class I and class II loci at four-digit resolution. Because of strong linkage in the cohort, five DR-DQ haplotypes were treated as single units for association and clustering. An earlier analysis of approximately 500 of the donors applied high-throughput TCR beta sequencing to assess whether each TCR beta V gene segment acted as functional or pseudogenic.

The cysteine opens and the phenylalanine closes a CDR3 of 16 amino acids. CDR3 DNA only is kept here, 48 bases in frame from base 1. V is cut back by 5 bases and J by 4 bases, with 8 bases in the junction unmatched. Per the germline V gene, MDHEN is the CDR1 and SYDVKM is the CDR2. About this clone: Its recognized antigen is unknown. No much larger clone is present one base from it, and per-base qualities are unavailable.

Receptors were amplified or captured by the immunoSEQ multiplex PCR assay. The multiplex PCR relied on a mix of 60 forward primers for TCR Vbeta segments and 13 reverse primers for TCR Jbeta segments. The CDR3 region of rearranged TCR beta genes was amplified from genomic DNA by a multiplex PCR assay. Amplified TCR beta libraries were sequenced as 87-base-pair reads on the Illumina HiSeq System. As for the original processing: A later analysis tallied roughly 76 million unique TCR beta chains across the approximately 670 repertoires, and 10 million to 11 million of those chains were shared by two or more donors. A nearest-neighbor algorithm error-corrected the raw reads and collapsed the reads into unique sequences, merging closely related sequences to remove PCR and sequencing errors. Alignment of CDR3 sequences to IMGT reference sequences was used to assign V, D and J gene segments. For a sequence to be retained, a match of at least six nucleotides was required to both a V gene segment and a J gene segment. Rearrangements were classified as productive when the CDR3 lacked stop codons and remained in frame with V and J, and all other rearrangements were classified as non-productive. Following IMGT convention, CDR3 was defined as the stretch from the second conserved V-encoded cysteine to the conserved J-encoded phenylalanine. The earlier analysis of about 560 of the donors excluded any sequence lacking an unambiguous match to a single V gene segment. An earlier analysis of some 610 of the donors called V segments functional above 56.7% productive rearrangements and segregating when the between-donor standard deviation exceeded 5%. A statistical classification framework was developed to diagnose cytomegalovirus status using the catalog of TCR beta chain sequences. V and J gene assignment, in a later analysis, came from comparing TCR nucleotide sequences with IMGT/GENE-DB human TR gene sequences. In a later analysis, CDR3 sequences and most-parsimonious VDJ recombination scenarios were assigned using the TCRdist pipeline. A later analysis defined each TCR beta chain by its CDR3 amino acid sequence plus V-gene family, and excluded reads lacking a unique V-gene family. A later analysis removed 600 or so highly shared, low-generation-probability nucleotide sequences to deal with suspected cross-contamination and a sequencing artifact. In a later analysis, a clonal expansion index was calculated for each public chain from normalized within-repertoire ranks of inferred template counts. In a later analysis, generation probabilities were computed with a VDJ recombination model fitted to out-of-frame rearrangements, and the resulting probabilities were checked against IGoR. A later analysis scored TCR-TCR, TCR-HLA and TCR-CMV co-occurrence with hypergeometric tests, applying a repertoire-size bias correction to TCR pairs. In a later analysis, false discovery rates were estimated by permuting HLA or CMV assignments 20 times. In a later analysis, co-occurring TCRs were grouped using DBSCAN, and TCRdist sequence similarity was added for clustering within HLA-allele-positive subsets. For co-occurrence clustering, repertoires with fewer than 30,000 or more than 120,000 public chains were excluded, along with roughly 5 repertoires with anomalous nucleotide sharing. TCRdb stores this immuneACCESS table with in-frame sequences only. Part of the clones is absent; in the studies checked, under half of the shortfall reflects unresolved V genes, and no reason is known for the rest. V, J and clone size are taken as reported in that table, and D and trimming were inferred from the DNA itself. This sample gives approximately 170,000 clones in total; approximately 80% of them show up just once. The ten largest clonotypes hold approximately 7% of the sample.

The cohort consisted of approximately 690 healthy bone marrow donors. At the time of sampling, all cohort members were nominally healthy, though unrecorded immune exposures were likely present. The donor was CMV seropositive and was included in the group of around 300 seropositive cohort members. Each donor provided a peripheral blood sample, and peripheral blood mononuclear cells were used for TCR beta sequencing. Genomic DNA was extracted from the blood cell samples with the Qiagen DNeasy Blood Extraction Kit. General study outcomes and caveats: In a later genetic analysis, a missense DCLRE1C variant was associated with V-gene and J-gene trimming of TCR beta chains, and the association was replicated in an independent cohort. A later analysis reported that several top co-occurrence clusters appeared linked to parvovirus B19, influenza, CMV and Epstein-Barr virus. The study gave a list of about 160 TCR beta chains associated with cytomegalovirus. A further reported finding was that TCR beta sequences accurately predicted the HLA-A and HLA-B alleles for most subjects in the first cohort. In vitro tests confirmed that a few of the cytomegalovirus-associated TCR beta chains recognize cytomegalovirus antigens. In a later genetic analysis, fewer N-insertions in productive TCRs were reported among donors in an Asian-associated ancestry cluster than the roughly 700-donor mean. Some IMGT-functional V segments, including TRBV6-2 and TRBV6-3, could not be distinguished by the 87-base-pair reads and were therefore excluded. The authors suggested that the approach could potentially be generalized to other disease states and immunological phenotypes. In a later analysis, the rate of TCR association differed among HLA loci, with DRB1 alleles having the most associated TCRs and HLA-C alleles having the fewest. HLA typing was unavailable for some donors at each locus, so association tests used only the typed subset. A cluster of highly shared sequence variants was judged likely to represent a technical artifact of the sequencing pipeline. Correlated functional status among segregating V segments might be attributable to linkage disequilibrium, but an unknown experimental factor could not be ruled out. While some public TCRs were present in many individuals, most TCR sequences turned up only very rarely across donors. Sequencing depth was assumed to be roughly uniform across donors in the presence/absence analyses, though that assumption may not hold. CMV serostatus was the only immune exposure information available for the cohort. Most CMV-associated TCR beta chains appeared to be HLA-restricted in a later analysis, and the HLA associations seemed to be driven largely by CMV exposure. The classifier was reported to diagnose cytomegalovirus status with high specificity and sensitivity in both the original cohort and the validation cohort. This cohort had only TCR beta chains sequenced, and the lack of alpha or paired-chain data limited which features could be detected. An earlier analysis of around 540 of the donors showed that most TCR beta V segments appeared in productive rearrangements either about 90% or about 30% of the time, which broadly matched IMGT annotations. Because counts were too low, 15 or so rarely observed V segments, including chromosome 9 orphons, were excluded from the earlier analysis of a few hundred of the donors. When HLA alleles, especially DR and DQ, strongly co-occurred, attributing TCR associations to individual alleles was difficult. In a later analysis, 15,000 to 20,000 TCR beta sequences were associated with specific HLA alleles at a false discovery rate of 0.05. Compared with equally common non-associated chains, HLA-associated TCR beta chains in a later analysis were more clonally expanded and had lower generation probabilities.

This TCR was recovered from a woman aged 40 to 50 in good health and CMV-seropositive. The V and J segments used are TRBV28 and TRBJ1-6; TRBD1 aligns with 7 central bases. Sequencing input: PBMCs. The CDR3 region reads CASSRTGRGYNSPLHF. The nucleotide sequence is given as TGTGCCAGCAGTCGGACAGGACGTGGGTATAATTCACCCCTCCACTTT.